This T cell receptor (beta chain) was captured by sequencing in a study of blood T cell repertoires in COVID-19. Study-wide context: Acute and convalescent COVID-19 samples came from the United States, Italy and Spain. The analysed material was cDNA or gDNA that came from T cells, B-cell-depleted T cells, or PBMCs.

With 5 bases removed from V and 12 bases from J, the gap between germline ends came to 28 bases. From germline, CDR1 is LNHDA and CDR2 SQIVND (reference sequence). The CDR3 length is 17 residues. Study processing details: Amplifying reference gene primers gave estimates of nucleated cell counts. Measured with immunoSEQ multiplex PCR; TCRdb has only the in-frame clones, and not every one. The DNA was the basis for D and trimming; V, J and clone size are from that table. The repertoire includes around 81,000 clones, roughly 87% of them detected once, and about 7% sits in the top ten. The chain is built from TRBV19 and TRBJ1-4, with D possibly being TRBD1 (6 bases). This clonotype was sampled from a man aged 65 to 79 with acute or convalescent COVID-19. Sequencing used peripheral blood. The DNA of the CDR3 is TGTGCCAGTAGTCATACCCAGTGGGACACCAATACTAAGGAACTGTTTTTT. This codes for CASSHTQWDTNTKELFF.